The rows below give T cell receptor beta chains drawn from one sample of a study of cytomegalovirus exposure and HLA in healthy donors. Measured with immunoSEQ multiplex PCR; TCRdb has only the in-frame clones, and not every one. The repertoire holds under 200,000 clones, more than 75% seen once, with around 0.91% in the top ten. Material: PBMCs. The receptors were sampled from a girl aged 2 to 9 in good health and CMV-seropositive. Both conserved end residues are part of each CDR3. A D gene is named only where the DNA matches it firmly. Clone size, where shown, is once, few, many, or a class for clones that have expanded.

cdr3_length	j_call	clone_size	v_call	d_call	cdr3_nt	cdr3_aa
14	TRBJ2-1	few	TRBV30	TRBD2	TGTGCCTGGAGTTGGGGGGGAGGTAACAATGAGCAGTTCTTC	CAWSWGGGNNEQFF
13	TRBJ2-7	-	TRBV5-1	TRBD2	TGCGCCAGCGGACTAGCCGTCTCCTACGAGCAGTACTTC	CASGLAVSYEQYF
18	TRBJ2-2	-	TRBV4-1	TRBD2	TGCGCCAGCAGCCAAGATAGGGCGGGACTAGCGGGAGGAGGGGAGCTGTTTTTT	CASSQDRAGLAGGGELFF
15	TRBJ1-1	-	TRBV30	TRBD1	TGTGCCTGGCAACCCGACAGGGCCATGAACACTGAAGCTTTCTTT	CAWQPDRAMNTEAFF
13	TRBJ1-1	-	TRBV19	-	TGTGCCAGTAGTCAATCAGGGGACCCTGAAGCTTTCTTT	CASSQSGDPEAFF
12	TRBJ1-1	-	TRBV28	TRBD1	TGTGCCATCCAGACAGGGGGCACTGAAGCTTTCTTT	CAIQTGGTEAFF
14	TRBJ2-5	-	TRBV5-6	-	TGTGCCAGCAGCCCAAACCCACAGGGAGTTGCCCAGTACTTC	CASSPNPQGVAQYF
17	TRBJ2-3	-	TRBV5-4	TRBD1	TGTGCCAGCAGCTTGGAATCCGGGACAGGGCGCACAGATACGCAGTATTTT	CASSLESGTGRTDTQYF
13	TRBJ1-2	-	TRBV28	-	TGTGCCAGCAGTCCAACAATGCCCTATGGCTACACCTTC	CASSPTMPYGYTF
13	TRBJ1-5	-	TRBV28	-	TGTGCCAGCAGTATTGAAAGGGGTCAGCCCCAGCATTTT	CASSIERGQPQHF
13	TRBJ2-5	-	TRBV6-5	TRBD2	TGTGCCAGCGGCACTAGCGGTGGAGAGACCCAGTACTTC	CASGTSGGETQYF
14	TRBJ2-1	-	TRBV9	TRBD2	TGTGCCAGCAGCCGGGAGGGCCTAAACAATGAGCAGTTCTTC	CASSREGLNNEQFF
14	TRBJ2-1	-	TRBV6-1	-	TGTGCCAGCAGCGCTGAGGGATTTTACAATGAGCAGTTCTTC	CASSAEGFYNEQFF
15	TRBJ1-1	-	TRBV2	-	TGTGCCAGCAGTGAAGCTAATATCAGGGCCACTGAAGCTTTCTTT	CASSEANIRATEAFF
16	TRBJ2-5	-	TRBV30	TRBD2	TGTGCCTGGAGCCAGACTAGCGGGAGTACGGGGGAGACCCAGTACTTC	CAWSQTSGSTGETQYF
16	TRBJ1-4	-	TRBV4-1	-	TGCGCCAGCAGCCAAGGAGGGATCGGGTTCGTGGGGAAACTGTTTTTT	CASSQGGIGFVGKLFF